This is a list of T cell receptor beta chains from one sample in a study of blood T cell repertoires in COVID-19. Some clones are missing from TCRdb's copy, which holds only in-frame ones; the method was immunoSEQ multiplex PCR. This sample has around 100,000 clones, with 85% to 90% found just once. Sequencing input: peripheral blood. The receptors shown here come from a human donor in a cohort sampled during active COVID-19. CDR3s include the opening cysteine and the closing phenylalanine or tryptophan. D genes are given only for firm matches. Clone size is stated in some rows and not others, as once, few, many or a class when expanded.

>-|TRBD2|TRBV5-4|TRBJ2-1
TGTGCCAGCAGCTTGGTTACTAGCGGGCCGAATGAGCAGTTCTTC
CASSLVTSGPNEQFF
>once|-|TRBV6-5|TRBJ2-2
TGTGCCAGCAGTTACTCGGGGGGAGGGAACACCGGGGAGCTGTTTTTT
CASSYSGGGNTGELFF
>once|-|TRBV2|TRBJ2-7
TGTGCCAGCAGCGGAACCGGAGGGACCATCTCCTACGAGCAGTACTTC
CASSGTGGTISYEQYF
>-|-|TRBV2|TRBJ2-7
TGTGCCAGCAGGGGGGCGAGGGTTCGCTACGAGCAGTACTTC
CASRGARVRYEQYF
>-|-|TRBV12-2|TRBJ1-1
TGTGCAAGTCGCTTAGACAGGGGGCATTCCACTGAAGCTTTCTTT
CASRLDRGHSTEAFF
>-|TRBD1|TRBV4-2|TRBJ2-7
TGTGCCAGCAGCCAACCACCGGGACAGGGGGCTTACGAGCAGTACTTC
CASSQPPGQGAYEQYF
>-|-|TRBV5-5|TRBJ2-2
TGTGCCAGCAGCTTTCTAACAGGTCACCTCACCGGGGAGCTGTTTTTT
CASSFLTGHLTGELFF
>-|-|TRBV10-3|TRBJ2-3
TGTGCCATCAGTGAGTCGATTTTTCCCGACGGGGGTCGAGATACGCAGTATTTT
CAISESIFPDGGRDTQYF
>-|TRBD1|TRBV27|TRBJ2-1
TGTGCCAGCAGTCCCCGACAGGGAATTAGGGATGAGCAGTTCTTC
CASSPRQGIRDEQFF
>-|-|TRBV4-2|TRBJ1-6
TGTGCCAGCAGCCAAGATCGAAGAGATTCACCCCTCCACTTT
CASSQDRRDSPLHF
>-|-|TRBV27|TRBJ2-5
TGTGCCAGCAGTTTATGGGCAGGGAGGACGGAGACCCAGTACTTC
CASSLWAGRTETQYF
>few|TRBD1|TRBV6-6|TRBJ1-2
TGTGCCGGCAGCTTCAGGGGGAAAAACTATGGCTACACCTTC
CAGSFRGKNYGYTF
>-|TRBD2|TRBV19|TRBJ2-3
TGTGCCAGTAGTATAGCGACTAGCGGGAGTTCGTTCACAGATACGCAGTATTTT
CASSIATSGSSFTDTQYF
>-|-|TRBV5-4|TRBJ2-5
TGTGCCAGCAGCTTCGGAGCGATCCAAGAGACCCAGTACTTC
CASSFGAIQETQYF
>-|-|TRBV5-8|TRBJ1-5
TGTGCCAGCAGCCGTACCGGGACAACAAGCAATCAGCCCCAGCATTTT
CASSRTGTTSNQPQHF
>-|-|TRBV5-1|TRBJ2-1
TGCGCCAGCAGCTTGGAATTAAACTCCTACAATGAGCAGTTCTTC
CASSLELNSYNEQFF
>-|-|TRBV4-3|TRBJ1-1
TGCGCCAGCAGCCAAGACGGGAGGAACACTGAAGCTTTCTTT
CASSQDGRNTEAFF
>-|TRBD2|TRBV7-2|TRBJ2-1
TGTGCCAGCAGTCATAGCGGGAGGGCCTCCTACAATGAGCAGTTCTTC
CASSHSGRASYNEQFF
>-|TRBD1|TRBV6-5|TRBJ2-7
TGTGCCAGCAGTTACAAAAGACAGGGAGTAAGCGAGCAGTACTTC
CASSYKRQGVSEQYF
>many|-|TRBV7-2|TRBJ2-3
TGTGCCAGCAGCTTAGATTCAGGGGGCACAGATACGCAGTATTTT
CASSLDSGGTDTQYF
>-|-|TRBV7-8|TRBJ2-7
TGTGCCAGCAGCTCTGACAGTCCCAGAAGACGGACCGAGCAGTACTTC
CASSSDSPRRRTEQYF
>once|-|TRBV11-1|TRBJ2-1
TGTGCCAGCGGCCTTGGCACCTCCTACAATGAGCAGTTCTTC
CASGLGTSYNEQFF
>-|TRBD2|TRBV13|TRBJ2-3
TGTGCCAGCAGCTTATCGGAGGCGGGGGGCAGGCAAACGTATACGCAGTATTTT
CASSLSEAGGRQTYTQYF
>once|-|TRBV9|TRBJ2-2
TGTGCCAGCAGCGTAGGAGGCAGGGTAATCTCCGGGGAGCTGTTTTTT
CASSVGGRVISGELFF
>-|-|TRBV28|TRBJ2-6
TGTGCCAGCAGTTCAGGAGAAACAGGGCTGGGTGGGGCTAACGTCCTGACTTTC
CASSSGETGLGGANVLTF
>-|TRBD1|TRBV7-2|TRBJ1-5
TGTGCCAGCAGCGGCGGGACAGGGTGGTACCAGCCCCAGCATTTT
CASSGGTGWYQPQHF
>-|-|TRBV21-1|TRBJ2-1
TGTGCCAGCAGCACTAGCGGCGATGAGCAGTTCTTC
CASSTSGDEQFF
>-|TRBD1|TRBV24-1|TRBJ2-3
TGTGCCACCAGTGACGCGACAGGGGTCCGGGATACGCAGTATTTT
CATSDATGVRDTQYF
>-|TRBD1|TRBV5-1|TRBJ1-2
TGCGCCAGCAGTTCGACAGGGATAACTGGTGGCTACACCTTC
CASSSTGITGGYTF
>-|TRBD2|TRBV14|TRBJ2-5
TGTGCCAGCAACACGGGAGGGCTATCGGCGGAGACCCAGTACTTC
CASNTGGLSAETQYF
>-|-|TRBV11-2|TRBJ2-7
TGTGCCAGCAGCTTAGCCCCGGGGGGCGCCGAGCAGTACTTC
CASSLAPGGAEQYF
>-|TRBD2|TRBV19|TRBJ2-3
TGTGCCAGTAGTAGAGGGACTAGCGGGGGGTTCAAAGATACGCAGTATTTT
CASSRGTSGGFKDTQYF
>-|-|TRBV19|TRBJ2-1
TGTGCCAGTAGTATAGGCGGCCATTACAATGAGCAGTTCTTC
CASSIGGHYNEQFF
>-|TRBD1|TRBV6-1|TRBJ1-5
TGTGCCAGCAGTGAGAGGGCAGGGGGATATAGCAATCAGCCCCAGCATTTT
CASSERAGGYSNQPQHF
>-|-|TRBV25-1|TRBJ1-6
TGTGCCAGCAGTGATCCCCAGGGGTTTAATTCACCCCTCCACTTT
CASSDPQGFNSPLHF
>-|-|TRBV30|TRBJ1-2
TGTGCCTGGACCCGTAACTATGGCTACACCTTC
CAWTRNYGYTF
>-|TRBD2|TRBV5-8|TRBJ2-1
TGTGCCAGCAGTTCGGGACTAGCGCCAGTGAGCTCCTACAATGAGCAGTTCTTC
CASSSGLAPVSSYNEQFF